The rows below give T cell receptor beta chains drawn from one sample of a study of regulatory T cells in long-lasting Graves disease. One entry per CDR3 protein results from TCRdb running MiXCR on the multiplex PCR reads. This repertoire shows some 500,000 distinct CDR3 sequences, roughly a sixth found once; its top ten account for roughly 25%. A further study also used this sample, focusing on T cells in Graves' hyperthyroidism and ophthalmopathy.

This specimen consisted of peripheral blood mononuclear cells (PBMCs), obtained at new diagnosis, from a patient treated with antithyroid drugs. The receptors stem from a woman aged 35 to 60 with Graves disease. The conserved cysteine and the conserved F or W are not part of the CDR3 here. A D gene is named only where the DNA matches it firmly.

J	V	D	CDR3
TRBJ1-1	TRBV6-1	TRBD1	ASSRYRGSGTEAF
TRBJ2-3	TRBV6-1	-	ASSRTEPSTDTQY
TRBJ1-5	TRBV2	TRBD1	ASSAGTGYQPQH
TRBJ1-5	TRBV6-1	-	ASSEARGWGNQPQH
TRBJ1-2	TRBV29-1	-	SASGNYGYT
TRBJ2-3	TRBV7-9	TRBD2	ASSFPTSGVTTDTQY
TRBJ1-1	TRBV18	-	ASSPNAGEATEAF
TRBJ1-1	TRBV7-2	-	ASSGTRLRSEAF
TRBJ1-4	TRBV15	-	ATSKRGPEKLF
TRBJ2-7	TRBV7-9	-	ASSTLDRFYEQY
TRBJ1-5	TRBV19	-	ASRDVNQPQH
TRBJ1-2	TRBV20-1	TRBD1	SATGQGMIPNYGYT
TRBJ2-4	TRBV4-2	-	ASSPTGTAKNIQY
TRBJ2-5	TRBV15	-	ATSRKLRTAQETQY
TRBJ2-7	TRBV2	TRBD2	ASRETGLAIYEQY
TRBJ1-6	TRBV12-3/TRBV12-4	-	ASRGPANSPLH
TRBJ2-3	TRBV11-2	TRBD2	ASSLEGNGGAGHTQY
TRBJ2-3	TRBV18	TRBD1	ASSPTGTDITDTQY
TRBJ2-3	TRBV6-1	-	ASSERSSSTDTQY
TRBJ1-5	TRBV6-2/TRBV6-3	-	ASSYSGASNQPQH
TRBJ1-1	TRBV5-1	TRBD1	ASGGQGHTEAF
TRBJ2-3	TRBV2	TRBD2	ASRLKAGGHTDTQY
TRBJ2-5	TRBV13	-	ASSAFGGAETQY
TRBJ1-1	TRBV2	-	ASSPDFRNTEAF
TRBJ1-5	TRBV5-1	-	ASSRDGQLDQPQH
TRBJ2-7	TRBV5-1	-	ASSLDYYEQY
TRBJ1-5	TRBV7-2	-	ASSPLGGTQPQH
TRBJ2-4	TRBV20-1	-	SAEIGKGDQY
TRBJ2-3	TRBV10-3	TRBD2	AISDRISTAGGLTDTQY
TRBJ2-1	TRBV20-1	TRBD2	SARDSGGAYNEQF
TRBJ2-3	TRBV7-6	TRBD1	ASSSPGGQGSDTQY
TRBJ2-1	TRBV19	TRBD1	ASQGTGYNEQF
TRBJ2-3	TRBV28	TRBD1	ASTMGTVYTQY
TRBJ1-2	TRBV11-2	-	ASSLDRGEYGYT
TRBJ1-5	TRBV6-5	-	ASSYSTGHPANQPQH
TRBJ1-2	TRBV9	-	ASSSPATPNYGYT
TRBJ2-2	TRBV11-3	TRBD1	ASSQVPGGTGELF
TRBJ2-1	TRBV5-4	-	ASTWTLGGHEQF
TRBJ2-3	TRBV6-5	TRBD2	ASSWNLRGPVALAGDRDTQY
TRBJ2-7	TRBV12-3/TRBV12-4	-	ASSAKRSEQY
TRBJ2-7	TRBV20-1	TRBD1	SARAMDRGIEQY
TRBJ2-3	TRBV28	TRBD1	ASSPQVRGLSDTQY
TRBJ2-5	TRBV13	-	ASSHSQGEETQY
TRBJ2-7	TRBV30	-	AWSRDNTYEQY
TRBJ2-5	TRBV5-1	-	ASSGKETQY
TRBJ1-2	TRBV12-3/TRBV12-4	-	ASSPRAGTSYGYT
TRBJ1-1	TRBV10-3	-	AISRTDKNTEAF
TRBJ1-3	TRBV7-2	-	ASSLRAISGNTIY
TRBJ1-2	TRBV19	-	ATYSGMMHGYT
TRBJ2-1	TRBV7-2	TRBD2	ASSRTSGAVNEQF
TRBJ1-2	TRBV4-1	-	ASSQQTRGYGYT
TRBJ1-3	TRBV5-1	-	ASSLDGQGLSGNTIY
TRBJ1-1	TRBV13	-	ASSLGLGGSESEAF